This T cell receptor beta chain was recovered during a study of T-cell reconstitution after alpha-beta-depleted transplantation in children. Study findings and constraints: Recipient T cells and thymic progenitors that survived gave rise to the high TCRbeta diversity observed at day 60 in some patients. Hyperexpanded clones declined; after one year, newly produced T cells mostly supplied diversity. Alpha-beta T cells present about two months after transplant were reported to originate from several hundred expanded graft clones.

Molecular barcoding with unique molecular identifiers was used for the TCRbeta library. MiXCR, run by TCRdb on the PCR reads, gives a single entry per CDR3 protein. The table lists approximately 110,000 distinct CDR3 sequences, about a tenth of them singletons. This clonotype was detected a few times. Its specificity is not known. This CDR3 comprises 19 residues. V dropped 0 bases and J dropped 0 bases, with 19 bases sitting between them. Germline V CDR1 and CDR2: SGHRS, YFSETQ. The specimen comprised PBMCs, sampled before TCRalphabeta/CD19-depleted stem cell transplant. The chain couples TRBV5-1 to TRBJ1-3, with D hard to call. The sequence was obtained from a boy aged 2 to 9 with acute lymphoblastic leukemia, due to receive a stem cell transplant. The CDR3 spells CASSLGTSPVLNSGNTIYF. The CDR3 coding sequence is TGCGCCAGCAGCTTGGGAACCTCCCCGGTACTAAACTCTGGAAACACCATATATTTT.